The next 13 T cell receptor beta chains were all read from a single sample in a study of blood T cell repertoires in COVID-19. Clones were sequenced by immunoSEQ multiplex PCR, and TCRdb holds only the in-frame ones, with some missing. The table shows 220,000 or so clones, with about 87% occurring only once. Sequenced material: PBMCs or T cells enriched from blood (not recorded which). All receptors come from a man aged 45-60 years who had been exposed to COVID-19.

The V and J genes are TRBV2 and TRBJ1-5, with D unresolved. CDR3 size: 14 residues. V was shortened by 6 bases and J by 5 bases, with 14 bases between the two germline ends. CDR1 is SNHLY, CDR2 FYNNEI, per germline. The CDR3 nucleotides are TGTGCCAGCAGCCCCGCCAACCTAGATCAGCCCCAGCATTTT. It is translated as CASSPANLDQPQHF.

The CDR3 region has the DNA TGCGCCAGCAGATTTGGACTAGCGGGGGGGCCTTCTGGCACAGATACGCAGTATTTT. Translating it yields CASRFGLAGGPSGTDTQYF. The rearrangement uses TRBV5-1 and TRBJ2-3; 15 bases are shared with TRBD2. Trimming took 5 bases from V and 1 from J; bases not matched to a gene: 11. Germline V gene data show CDR1 as SGHRS and CDR2 as YFSETQ. The CDR3 extends over 19 amino acids.

This clone was picked up a small number of times. The V gene is TRBV6-1, the J gene TRBJ1-3; D unclear. Germline V gene sequence: CDR1 MNHNS, CDR2 SASEGT. The CDR3 consists of 16 residues. Trimming removed 2 bases at V and 8 bases at J, with 19 bases between. CDR3 amino acids: CASSEKEEPLGDTIYF. The CDR3 DNA sequence: TGTGCCAGCAGTGAAAAGGAGGAGCCGCTCGGGGACACCATATATTTT.

The sample holds one count of this clone. The chain carries TRBV11-3 and TRBJ2-5; the D gene is possibly TRBD1 (6 bases). Germline V gives CDR1 SGHNT, CDR2 YENEEA. CDR3 length: 16 amino acids. With 4 bases removed from V and 4 bases from J, the gap between germline ends came to 19 bases. CDR3 DNA sequence: TGTGCCAGCAGCTCGGCCGACAGGTCTCGCGGAGAGACCCAGTACTTC. Amino acid sequence: CASSSADRSRGETQYF.

The chain has TRBV21-1 and TRBJ1-2; TRBD1 was called by the table and not checked on the DNA. TRBV21-1 is deemed a pseudogene. CDR3 length: 19 amino acids. For the CDR3, the DNA is TGTGCCAGCAGCAAGAAGGGGAGACAGGAGCCGCCGACGAGTTATGGCTACACCTTC. This codes for CASSKKGRQEPPTSYGYTF.

The chain employs TRBV9 and TRBJ1-1; D unresolved. V lost 4 bases, J lost 0 bases, and 10 bases lay in between. CDR1 and CDR2 (germline): SGDLS, YYNGEE. CDR3 length: 14 residues. The CDR3 sequence: CASSPSGMNTEAFF. Here the CDR3 DNA reads TGTGCCAGCAGCCCCTCGGGGATGAACACTGAAGCTTTCTTT.

In nucleotides, the CDR3 is TGTGCCAGCAGCCCGAACCCCGCGACAAACACTGAAGCTTTCTTT. Translation: CASSPNPATNTEAFF. The rearrangement links TRBV7-3 to TRBJ1-1, with unresolved D. Trimming shortened V by 5 bases and J by 2 bases, and 15 bases separated the two germline ends. The CDR3 spans 15 residues. CDR1 is SGHTA and CDR2 is FQGTGA in the germline V gene.

V gene TRBV11-3 combines with J gene TRBJ1-1; D is perhaps TRBD1 (5 bases). The CDR3 loop spans 14 amino acids. The V end was cut by 1 base, the J end by 4 bases, with 10 bases between. CDR1 is SGHNT, CDR2 YENEEA, per germline. CDR3 DNA sequence: TGTGCCAGCAGCTTAGGACAGACAAGCACTGAAGCTTTCTTT. This encodes CASSLGQTSTEAFF.

This rearrangement joins TRBV30 to TRBJ1-4; 9 nucleotides agree with TRBD1. Germline loops: CDR1 GTSNPN, CDR2 SVGIG (reference sequence). The V segment lost 1 base and the J segment 8 bases; nucleotides outside the gene matches: 5. The CDR3 covers 14 residues. CDR3 in amino acids: CAWSGGTGTEKLFF. CDR3 in DNA: TGTGCCTGGAGTGGCGGGACAGGGACCGAAAAACTGTTTTTT. Using reference TRBV30 and TRBJ1-4 for the parts outside the CDR3, the full variable domain is SQTIHQWPATLVQPVGSPLSLECTVEGTSNPNLYWYRQAAGRGLQLLFYSVGIGQISSEVPQNLSASRPQDRQFILSSKKLLLSDSGFYLCAWSGGTGTEKLFFGSGTQLSVL.

This clone occurred once. The genes are TRBV30 and TRBJ2-5, with 12 bases identical to TRBD2. V trimming: 0 bases; J trimming: 4 bases; junction bases outside the gene matches: 0. The CDR3 has 14 residues. The germline CDR1 and CDR2 sequences are GTSNPN and SVGIG (reference sequence). The CDR3 spells CAWSVLAGGETQYF. CDR3 nucleotides: TGTGCCTGGAGTGTACTAGCGGGAGGAGAGACCCAGTACTTC.

This rearrangement joins TRBV29-1 to TRBJ2-1, with 7 positions matching TRBD2. V was clipped by 4 bases and J by 5 bases; unmatched bases: 8. Germline CDR1 and CDR2: SQVTM and ANQGSEA. The CDR3 consists of 14 residues. CDR3 sequence reads: CSVVRLAFNNEQFF. CDR3 DNA sequence: TGCAGCGTTGTCCGACTAGCCTTCAACAATGAGCAGTTCTTC.

The chain is built from TRBV2 and TRBJ2-2; possibly TRBD2 for D (5 bases). Germline lookup yields CDR1 SNHLY and CDR2 FYNNEI. Trimming took off 1 base at V and 4 bases at J, with 10 bases between the two ends. The CDR3 spans 15 residues. CDR3 sequence reads: CASSEVLASTGELFF. The CDR3 DNA reads TGTGCCAGCAGTGAAGTATTAGCGAGCACCGGGGAGCTGTTTTTT.

The V gene is TRBV24-1, the J gene TRBJ1-3, with D maybe TRBD1 (5 bases). Germline loops: CDR1 KGHDR, CDR2 SFDVKD. The CDR3 is 12 amino acids. Trimming left V 12 bases short and J 2 bases short, with 10 bases between. CDR3 region: CAPGGTGNTIYF. CDR3 DNA sequence: TGTGCCCCCGGGGGGACTGGAAACACCATATATTTT.